This T cell receptor (beta chain) emerged from a study of control samples from healthy donors and cancer patients. Germline assignment: CDR1 MNHEY and CDR2 SVGAGI. The V gene lost 5 bases and the J gene lost 7 bases, with 15 bases spanning the gap. The CDR3 is 14 residues long. Only in-frame clones appear in the TCRdb table, and some are missing; sequencing was by immunoSEQ multiplex PCR. This sample yields 150,000 to 200,000 clones, of which 96% are seen a single time; approximately 1% belongs to the top ten. The sample comprised blood. This clonotype originated in a woman aged 25 to 39 in good health. This sequence joins TRBV6-5 and TRBJ1-3; D is unresolved. The CDR3 is CASSPQVGVNTIYF. CDR3 DNA sequence: TGTGCCAGCAGTCCCCAGGTTGGGGTCAACACCATATATTTT.